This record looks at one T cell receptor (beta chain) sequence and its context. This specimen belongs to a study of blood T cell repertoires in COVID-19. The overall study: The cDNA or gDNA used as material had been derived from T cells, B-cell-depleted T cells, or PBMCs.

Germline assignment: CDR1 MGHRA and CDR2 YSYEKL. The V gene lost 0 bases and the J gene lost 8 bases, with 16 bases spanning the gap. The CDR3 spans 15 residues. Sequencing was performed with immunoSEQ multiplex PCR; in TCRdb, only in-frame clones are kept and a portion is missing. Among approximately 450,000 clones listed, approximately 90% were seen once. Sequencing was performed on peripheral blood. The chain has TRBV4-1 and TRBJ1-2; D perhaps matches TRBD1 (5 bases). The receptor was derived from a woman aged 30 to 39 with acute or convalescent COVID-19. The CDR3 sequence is CASSQDRRGPRGYTF. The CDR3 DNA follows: TGCGCCAGCAGCCAAGATAGGCGGGGCCCCAGGGGCTACACCTTC.